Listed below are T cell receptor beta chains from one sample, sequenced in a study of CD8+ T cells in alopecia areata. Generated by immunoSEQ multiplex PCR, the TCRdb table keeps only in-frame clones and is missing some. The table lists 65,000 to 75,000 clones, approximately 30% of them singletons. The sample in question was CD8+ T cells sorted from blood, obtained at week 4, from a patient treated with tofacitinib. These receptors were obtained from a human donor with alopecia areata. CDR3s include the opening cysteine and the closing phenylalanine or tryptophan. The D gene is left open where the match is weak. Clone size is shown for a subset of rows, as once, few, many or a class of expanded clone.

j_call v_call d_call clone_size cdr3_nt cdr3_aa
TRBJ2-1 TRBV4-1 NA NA TGCGCCAGCAGAGATTACAATGAGCAGTTCTTC CASRDYNEQFF
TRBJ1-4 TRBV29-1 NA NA TGCAGCGTTTGGGTAGGGACTAATGAAAAACTGTTTTTT CSVWVGTNEKLFF
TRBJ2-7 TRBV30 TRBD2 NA TGTGCCTGGAGTCACGGACTAGCGGGACCGTACGAGCAGTACTTC CAWSHGLAGPYEQYF
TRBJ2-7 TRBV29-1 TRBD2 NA TGCAGCGCCCTAGCGGGAGGACCCTACGAGCAGTACTTC CSALAGGPYEQYF
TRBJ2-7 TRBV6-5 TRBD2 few TGTGCCAGCAGTTACGAGACTAGCGGGTACGAGCAGTACTTC CASSYETSGYEQYF
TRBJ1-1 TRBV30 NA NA TGTGCCTGGAGCAAGGGGAGCACTGAAGCTTTCTTT CAWSKGSTEAFF
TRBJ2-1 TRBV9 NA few TGTGCCAGCAGCGTACCTAGAGGCGGGACATACAATGAGCAGTTCTTC CASSVPRGGTYNEQFF
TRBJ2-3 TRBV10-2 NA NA TGCGCCAGCAGTCTAGACTGGGGCACAGATACGCAGTATTTT CASSLDWGTDTQYF
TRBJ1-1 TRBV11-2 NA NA TGTGCCAGCAGCATTTTTGCTAAGGAAGCTTTCTTT CASSIFAKEAFF
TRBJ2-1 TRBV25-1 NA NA TGTGCCAGCAGTCAACAGGACCCGAGCTCCTACAATGAGCAGTTCTTC CASSQQDPSSYNEQFF
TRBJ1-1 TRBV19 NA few TGTGCCCACCGCGCGTCAGGGGTGGGCCTGGCCACTGAAGCTTTCTTT CAHRASGVGLATEAFF
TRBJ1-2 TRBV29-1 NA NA TGCAGCGACAGGGACTATGGCTACACCTTC CSDRDYGYTF
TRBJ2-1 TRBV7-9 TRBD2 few TGTGCCAGCAGCTTCACCCGACTAGCGGGAGTGAATGAGCAGTTCTTC CASSFTRLAGVNEQFF
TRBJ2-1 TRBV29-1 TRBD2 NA TGCAGCGTTGCCCCGAGCGGGAGGGCGGAGTACAATGAGCAGTTCTTC CSVAPSGRAEYNEQFF
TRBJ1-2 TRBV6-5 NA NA TGTGCCAGCAGTTTCAGGGGAAGGGGTAACTATGGCTACACCTTC CASSFRGRGNYGYTF
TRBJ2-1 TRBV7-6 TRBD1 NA TGTGCCAGCAGCTTAGTAGCCGACGCCGGGACAGGGGGCACTGAGCAGTTCTTC CASSLVADAGTGGTEQFF
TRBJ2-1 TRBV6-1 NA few TGTGCCAGCAGCTACACTGAGGGCTGGAGTGAGCAGTTCTTC CASSYTEGWSEQFF